This TCR beta chain is from a study of blood T cell repertoires in COVID-19. The CDR3 runs 12 residues. Germline loops: CDR1 SGHDT, CDR2 YYEEEE. Trimming shortened V by 4 bases and J by 13 bases, and 12 bases separated the two germline ends. Clones were sequenced by immunoSEQ multiplex PCR, and TCRdb holds only the in-frame ones, with some missing. The data contain a few hundred thousand clones, approximately 90% of them seen just once; the ten biggest clones take up 0.8% to 0.85%. Material for sequencing was peripheral blood. The chain links TRBV5-6 to TRBJ1-6, with no clear D. The clonotype was recovered from a man between 18 and 35 years old with COVID-19, enrolled during active disease. The CDR3 DNA sequence: TGTGCCAGCAGCCTCCCTCCCTCCCCCCTCCACTTT. It encodes CASSLPPSPLHF.